The 3 T cell receptor beta chains listed next were all sequenced from one sample in a study of regulatory T cells in long-lasting Graves disease. Arm-PCR of CDR3 regions and iRepertoire HTBI primers were used to build TCR beta libraries. TCRdb passed the multiplex PCR reads through MiXCR, listing each CDR3 protein once. The data contain some 250,000 distinct CDR3 sequences, under 20% of them seen just once; the ten biggest clones take up approximately 14%. The time point here: newly diagnosed GD, antithyroid drugs for less than 3 months. TCR sequences were obtained from RNA taken from PBMCs. The same sample was also used in a study of T cells in Graves' hyperthyroidism and ophthalmopathy.

The specimen comprised peripheral blood mononuclear cells (PBMCs), sampled at new diagnosis, from a patient treated with antithyroid drugs. The receptors were sampled from a woman in her twenties or thirties with Graves disease.

At least ten counts were recorded for this clonotype. The chain joins TRBV6-1 to TRBJ1-2; D is unclear. Per germline, CDR1 MNHNS and CDR2 SASEGT. This CDR3 comprises 14 residues. V was clipped by 7 bases and J by 4 bases, with 16 bases between them. CDR3 protein: CASNPSEGGYGYTF. Here the CDR3 DNA reads TGTGCCAGCAACCCCTCGGAGGGTGGCTATGGCTACACCTTC.

The chain is built from TRBV10-3 and TRBJ1-1; no reliable D call. Trimming shortened V by 6 bases and J by 10 bases, and 15 bases separated the two germline ends. Germline CDR1 and CDR2: ENHRY and SYGVKD. The CDR3 loop spans 12 amino acids. The CDR3 is CAIRDPSGTAFF. CDR3 in DNA: TGTGCCATCAGGGACCCATCGGGTACAGCTTTCTTT.

There are many counts of this clonotype. The rearrangement joins TRBV5-4 to TRBJ2-7; D is possibly TRBD1 (5 bases). The germline CDR1 and CDR2 sequences are SGHNT and YYREEE (reference sequence). V lost 2 bases to trimming and J lost 2 bases, with 8 bases between them. The CDR3 is made up of 13 amino acids. The CDR3 loop is CASSLKGTYEQYF. In DNA form, the CDR3 reads TGTGCCAGCAGCTTAAAGGGGACCTACGAGCAGTACTTC.